This TCR beta chain was observed in a study of T cell responses to AZD1222 COVID-19 vaccine. Whole-study results and caveats: Among vaccine-associated CD4 TCRs, coverage spanned spike, with dominance at 160-218 and 743-854. Every sample of the repertoires postdated the peak T cell response. Most donors were white British, females outnumbered males, and clonal diversity was possibly underestimated. The number of AZD1222 recipients seropositive at baseline was only six.

The germline gives CDR1 GTSNPN, CDR2 SVGIG (reference sequence). The V and J ends lost 2 bases and 3 bases respectively, with 8 bases between them. The CDR3 consists of 13 residues. In regard to this clone: The antigen is unknown.

TCRdb keeps only in-frame clones here, not all; method: immunoSEQ multiplex PCR. The sample carries roughly 170,000 clones, about nine tenths recorded once. This chain connects TRBV30 to TRBJ1-5; no clear D. The sequencing here drew on peripheral blood, taken on day 0 of AZD1222 vaccination. The TCR comes from an adult in good health. Here the CDR3 DNA reads TGTGCCTGGAGTCGCCGGTTCAATCAGCCCCAGCATTTT. Translation gives CAWSRRFNQPQHF.